This TCR beta chain emerged from a study of blood T cell repertoires in COVID-19. For the study at large: Samples representing acute and convalescent COVID-19 were sourced from the United States, Italy and Spain.

Original methodology: Amplified reference gene primers provided the basis for estimating nucleated cell counts. Using immunoSEQ multiplex PCR, the repertoire was profiled, and TCRdb retains in-frame clones only, with some absent. V and J calls and clone size follow that table, whereas D and trimming were derived from the DNA. Here the sample spans about 120,000 clones, around 81% being singletons. V gave up 5 bases and J gave up 1 base; unmatched junction bases: 9. Germline V lookup: CDR1 MDHEN, CDR2 SYDVKM. The CDR3 sequence is 17 residues long. The rearrangement uses TRBV28 and TRBJ1-5; 9 bases align to TRBD1. The sample was peripheral blood. The source is a man aged 25-40 years with COVID-19, enrolled during active disease. For the CDR3, the DNA is TGTGCCAGCAGTCCACCGGGACAGGGAGACAGCAATCAGCCCCAGCATTTT. Its protein product is CASSPPGQGDSNQPQHF.